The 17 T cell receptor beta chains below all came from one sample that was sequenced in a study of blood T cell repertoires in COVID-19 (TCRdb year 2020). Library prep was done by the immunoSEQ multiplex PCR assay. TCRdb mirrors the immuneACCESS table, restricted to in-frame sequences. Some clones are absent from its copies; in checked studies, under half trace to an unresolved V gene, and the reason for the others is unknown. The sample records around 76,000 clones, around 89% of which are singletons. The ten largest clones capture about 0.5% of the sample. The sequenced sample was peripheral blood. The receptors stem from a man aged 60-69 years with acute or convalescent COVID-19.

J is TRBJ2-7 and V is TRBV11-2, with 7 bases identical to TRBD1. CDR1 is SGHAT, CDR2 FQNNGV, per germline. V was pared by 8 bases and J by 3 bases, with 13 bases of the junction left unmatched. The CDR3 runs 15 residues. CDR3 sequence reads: CASRTYQGDRYEQYF. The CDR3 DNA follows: TGTGCCAGCCGCACCTACCAGGGGGACCGCTACGAGCAGTACTTC.

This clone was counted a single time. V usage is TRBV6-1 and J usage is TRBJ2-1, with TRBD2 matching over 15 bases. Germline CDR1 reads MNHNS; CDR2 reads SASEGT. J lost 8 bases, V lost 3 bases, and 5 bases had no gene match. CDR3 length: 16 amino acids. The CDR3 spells CASSEGLAGGEDEQFF. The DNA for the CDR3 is TGTGCCAGCAGTGAGGGACTAGCGGGAGGTGAGGATGAGCAGTTCTTC.

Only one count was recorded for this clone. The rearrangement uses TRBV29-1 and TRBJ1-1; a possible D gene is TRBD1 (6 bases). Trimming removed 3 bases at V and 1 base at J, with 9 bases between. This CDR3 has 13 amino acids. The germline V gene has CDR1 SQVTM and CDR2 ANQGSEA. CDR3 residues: CSVEGGGNTEAFF. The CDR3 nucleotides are TGCAGCGTTGAGGGAGGGGGGAACACTGAAGCTTTCTTT.

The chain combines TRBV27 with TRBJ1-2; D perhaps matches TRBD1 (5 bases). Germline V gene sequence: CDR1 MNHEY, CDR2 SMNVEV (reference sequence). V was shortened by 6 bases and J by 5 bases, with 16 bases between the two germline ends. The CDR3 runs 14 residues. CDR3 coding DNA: TGTGCCAGCAGAAGCAGGGCAACTATTTATGGCTACACCTTC. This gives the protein CASRSRATIYGYTF.

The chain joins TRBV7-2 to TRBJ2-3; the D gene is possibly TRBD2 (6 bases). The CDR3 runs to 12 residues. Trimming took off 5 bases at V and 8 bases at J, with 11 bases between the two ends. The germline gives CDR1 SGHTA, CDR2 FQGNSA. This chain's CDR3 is CASSPSGGTQYF. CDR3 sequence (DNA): TGTGCCAGCAGCCCTTCCGGGGGTACGCAGTATTTT. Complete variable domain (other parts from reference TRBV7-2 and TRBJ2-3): GAGVSQSPSNKVTEKGKDVELRCDPISGHTALYWYRQSLGQGLEFLIYFQGNSAPDKSGLPSDRFSAERTGGSVSTLTIQRTQQEDSAVYLCASSPSGGTQYFGPGTRLTVL.

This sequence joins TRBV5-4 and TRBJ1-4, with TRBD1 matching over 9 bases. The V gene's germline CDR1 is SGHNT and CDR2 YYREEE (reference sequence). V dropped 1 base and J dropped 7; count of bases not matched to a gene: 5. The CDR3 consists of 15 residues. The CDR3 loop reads CASSLRDRASEKLFF. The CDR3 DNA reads TGTGCCAGCAGCTTGAGGGACAGGGCATCTGAAAAACTGTTTTTT.

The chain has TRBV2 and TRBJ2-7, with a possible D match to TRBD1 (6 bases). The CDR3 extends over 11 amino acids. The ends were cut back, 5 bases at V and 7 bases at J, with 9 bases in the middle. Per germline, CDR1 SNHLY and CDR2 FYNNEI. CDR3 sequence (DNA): TGTGCCAGCAGTCTGGACAGTGAGCAGTACTTC. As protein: CASSLDSEQYF.

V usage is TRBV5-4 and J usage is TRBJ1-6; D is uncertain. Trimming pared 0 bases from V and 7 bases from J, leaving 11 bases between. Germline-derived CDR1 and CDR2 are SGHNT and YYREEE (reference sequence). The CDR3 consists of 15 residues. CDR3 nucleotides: TGTGCCAGCAGCTTGGTACTAGGTTCGAATTCACCCCTCCACTTT. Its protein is CASSLVLGSNSPLHF.

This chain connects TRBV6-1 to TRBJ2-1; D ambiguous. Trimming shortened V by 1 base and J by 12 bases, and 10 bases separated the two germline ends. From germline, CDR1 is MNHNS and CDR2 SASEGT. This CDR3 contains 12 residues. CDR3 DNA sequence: TGTGCCAGCAGTGAAGTCATCCCGGGGCAGTTCTTC. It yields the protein CASSEVIPGQFF.

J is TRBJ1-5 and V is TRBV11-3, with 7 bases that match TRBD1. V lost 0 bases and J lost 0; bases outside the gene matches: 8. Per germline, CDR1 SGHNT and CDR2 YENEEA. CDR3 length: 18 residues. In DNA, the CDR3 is TGTGCCAGCAGCTTAGAGCCCAGGGGGGTCGATAGCAATCAGCCCCAGCATTTT. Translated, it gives CASSLEPRGVDSNQPQHF. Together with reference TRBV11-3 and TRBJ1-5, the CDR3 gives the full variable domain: EAGVVQSPRYKIIEKKQPVAFWCNPISGHNTLYWYLQNLGQGPELLIRYENEEAVDDSQLPKDRFSAERLKGVDSTLKIQPAELGDSAVYLCASSLEPRGVDSNQPQHFGDGTRLSIL.

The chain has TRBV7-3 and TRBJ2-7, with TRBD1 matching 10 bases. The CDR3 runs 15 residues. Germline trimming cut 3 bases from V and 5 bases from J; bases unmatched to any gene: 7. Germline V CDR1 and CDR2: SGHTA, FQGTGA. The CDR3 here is CASSLTGGYINEQYF. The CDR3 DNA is TGTGCCAGCAGCTTGACAGGGGGCTACATTAACGAGCAGTACTTC.

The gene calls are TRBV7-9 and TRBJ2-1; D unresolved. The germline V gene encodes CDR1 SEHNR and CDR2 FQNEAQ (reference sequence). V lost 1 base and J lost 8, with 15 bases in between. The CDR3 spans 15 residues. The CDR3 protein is CASSLGAAPPDEQFF. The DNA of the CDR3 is TGTGCCAGCAGCTTAGGCGCGGCCCCCCCTGATGAGCAGTTCTTC.

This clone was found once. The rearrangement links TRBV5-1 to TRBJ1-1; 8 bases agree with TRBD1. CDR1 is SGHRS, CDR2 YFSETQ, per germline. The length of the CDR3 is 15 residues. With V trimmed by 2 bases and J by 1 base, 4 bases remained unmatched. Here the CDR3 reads CASSFSGTGNTEAFF. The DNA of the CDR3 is TGCGCCAGCAGCTTTTCCGGGACAGGGAACACTGAAGCTTTCTTT. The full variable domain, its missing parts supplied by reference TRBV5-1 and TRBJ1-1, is KAGVTQTPRYLIKTRGQQVTLSCSPISGHRSVSWYQQTPGQGLQFLFEYFSETQRNKGNFPGRFSGRQFSNSRSEMNVSTLELGDSALYLCASSFSGTGNTEAFFGQGTRLTVV.

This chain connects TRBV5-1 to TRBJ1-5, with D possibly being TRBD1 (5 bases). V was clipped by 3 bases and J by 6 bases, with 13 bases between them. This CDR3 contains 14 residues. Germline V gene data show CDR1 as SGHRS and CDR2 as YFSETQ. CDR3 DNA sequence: TGCGCCAGCAGCTCCAGGGTCCTTGGTCAGCCCCAGCATTTT. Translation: CASSSRVLGQPQHF. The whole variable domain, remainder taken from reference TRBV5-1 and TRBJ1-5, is KAGVTQTPRYLIKTRGQQVTLSCSPISGHRSVSWYQQTPGQGLQFLFEYFSETQRNKGNFPGRFSGRQFSNSRSEMNVSTLELGDSALYLCASSSRVLGQPQHFGDGTRLSIL.

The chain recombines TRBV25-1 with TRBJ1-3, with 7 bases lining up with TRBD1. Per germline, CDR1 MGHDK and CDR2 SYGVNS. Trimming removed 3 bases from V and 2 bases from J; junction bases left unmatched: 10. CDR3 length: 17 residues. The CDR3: CASSDPSQGKPGNTIYF. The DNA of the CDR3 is TGTGCCAGCAGTGACCCCTCACAGGGGAAACCTGGAAACACCATATATTTT.

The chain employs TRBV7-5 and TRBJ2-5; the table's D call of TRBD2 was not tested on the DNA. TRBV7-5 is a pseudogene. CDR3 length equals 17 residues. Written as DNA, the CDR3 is TGTGTCAGAAGCTTAGCCTGGACTAGCGGAACCCAAGAGACCCAGTACTTC. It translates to CVRSLAWTSGTQETQYF.

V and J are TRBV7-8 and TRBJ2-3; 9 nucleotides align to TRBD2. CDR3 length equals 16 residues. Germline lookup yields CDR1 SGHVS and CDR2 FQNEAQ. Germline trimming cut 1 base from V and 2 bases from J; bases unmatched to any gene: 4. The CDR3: CASSLVASGVTDTQYF. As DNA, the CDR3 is TGTGCCAGCAGCTTAGTGGCTAGCGGGGTCACAGATACGCAGTATTTT.